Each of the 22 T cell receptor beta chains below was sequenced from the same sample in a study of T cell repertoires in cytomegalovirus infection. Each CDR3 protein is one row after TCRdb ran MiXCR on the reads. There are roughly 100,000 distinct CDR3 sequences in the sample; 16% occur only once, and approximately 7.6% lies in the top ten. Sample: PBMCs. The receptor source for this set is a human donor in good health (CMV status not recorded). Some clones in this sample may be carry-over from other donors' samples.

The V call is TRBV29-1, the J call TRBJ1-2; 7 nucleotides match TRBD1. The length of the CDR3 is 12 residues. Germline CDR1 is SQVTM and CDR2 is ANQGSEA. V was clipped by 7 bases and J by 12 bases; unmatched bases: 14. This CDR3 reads CSGFGQDLINTF. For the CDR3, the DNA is TGCAGCGGGTTTGGACAGGACTTAATAAACACCTTC. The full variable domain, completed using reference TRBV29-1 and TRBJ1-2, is SAVISQKPSRDICQRGTSLTIQCQVDSQVTMMFWYRQQPGQSLTLIATANQGSEATYESGFVIDKFPISRPNLTFSTLTVSNMSPEDSSIYLCSGFGQDLINTFGSGTRLTVV.

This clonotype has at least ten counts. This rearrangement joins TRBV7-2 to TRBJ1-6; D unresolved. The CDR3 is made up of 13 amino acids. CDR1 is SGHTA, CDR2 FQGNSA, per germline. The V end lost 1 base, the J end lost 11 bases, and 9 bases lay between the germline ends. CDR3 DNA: TGTGCCAGCAGCTTAGTCCTCGAGGCACCCCTCCACTTT. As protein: CASSLVLEAPLHF.

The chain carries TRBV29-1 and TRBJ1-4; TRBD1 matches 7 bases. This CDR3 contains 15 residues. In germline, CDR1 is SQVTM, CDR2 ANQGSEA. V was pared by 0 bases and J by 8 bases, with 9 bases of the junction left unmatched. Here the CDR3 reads CSVEDRQGGREKLFF. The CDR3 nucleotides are TGCAGCGTTGAAGATCGACAGGGTGGCCGCGAAAAACTGTTTTTT.

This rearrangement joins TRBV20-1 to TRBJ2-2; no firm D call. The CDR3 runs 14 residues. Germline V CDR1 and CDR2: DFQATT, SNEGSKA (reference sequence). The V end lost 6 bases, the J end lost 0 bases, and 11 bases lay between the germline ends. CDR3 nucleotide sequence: TGCAGTGCAAAGTCAGGAGCGAACACCGGGGAGCTGTTTTTT. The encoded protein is CSAKSGANTGELFF.

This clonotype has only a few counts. CDR3 protein: CARQGMNTEAFF. Written as DNA, the CDR3 is TGTGCCCGTCAAGGGATGAACACTGAAGCTTTCTTT. The chain has TRBV30 and TRBJ1-1; D is undetermined. Germline-derived CDR1 and CDR2 are GTSNPN and SVGIG (reference sequence). Deletions cut 8 bases from V and 0 bases from J, with 10 bases between. There are 12 residues in the CDR3.

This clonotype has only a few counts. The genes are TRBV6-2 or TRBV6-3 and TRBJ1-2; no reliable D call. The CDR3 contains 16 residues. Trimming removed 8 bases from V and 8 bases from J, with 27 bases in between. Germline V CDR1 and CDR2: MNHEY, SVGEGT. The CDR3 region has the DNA TGTGCCAGCGGAACCTGGGCCCCTGCCTATTCGAGGGGCTACACCTTC. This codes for CASGTWAPAYSRGYTF.

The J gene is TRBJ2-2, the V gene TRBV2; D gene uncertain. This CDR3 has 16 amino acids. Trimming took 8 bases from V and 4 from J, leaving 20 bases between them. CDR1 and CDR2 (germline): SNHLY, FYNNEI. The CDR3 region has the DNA TGTGCCAGCCGAATTTCAAAGGGTTCGGGCACCGGGGAGCTGTTTTTT. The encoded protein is CASRISKGSGTGELFF.

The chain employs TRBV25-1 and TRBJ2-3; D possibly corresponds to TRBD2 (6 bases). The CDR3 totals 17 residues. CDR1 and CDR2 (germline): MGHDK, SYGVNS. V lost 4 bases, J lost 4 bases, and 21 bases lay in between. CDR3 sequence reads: CASSAPLGRGVADTQYF. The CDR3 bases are TGTGCCAGCAGTGCCCCCTTGGGGCGGGGAGTCGCAGATACGCAGTATTTT.

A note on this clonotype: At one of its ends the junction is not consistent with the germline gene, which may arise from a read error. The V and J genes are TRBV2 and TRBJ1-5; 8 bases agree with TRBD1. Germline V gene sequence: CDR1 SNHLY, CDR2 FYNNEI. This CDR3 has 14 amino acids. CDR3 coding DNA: TGTGCCAGCAAGGTCGCAGGGGGCAACCAGCCCCAGCATTTT. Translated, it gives CASKVAGGNQPQHF.

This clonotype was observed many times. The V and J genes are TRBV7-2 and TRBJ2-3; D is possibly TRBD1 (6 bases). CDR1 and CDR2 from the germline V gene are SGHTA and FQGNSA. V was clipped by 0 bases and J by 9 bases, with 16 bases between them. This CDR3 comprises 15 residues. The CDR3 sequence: CASSLADRGIDTQYF. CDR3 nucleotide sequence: TGTGCCAGCAGCTTAGCGGACAGAGGAATTGACACGCAGTATTTT. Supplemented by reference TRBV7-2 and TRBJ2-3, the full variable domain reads GAGVSQSPSNKVTEKGKDVELRCDPISGHTALYWYRQSLGQGLEFLIYFQGNSAPDKSGLPSDRFSAERTGGSVSTLTIQRTQQEDSAVYLCASSLADRGIDTQYFGPGTRLTVL.

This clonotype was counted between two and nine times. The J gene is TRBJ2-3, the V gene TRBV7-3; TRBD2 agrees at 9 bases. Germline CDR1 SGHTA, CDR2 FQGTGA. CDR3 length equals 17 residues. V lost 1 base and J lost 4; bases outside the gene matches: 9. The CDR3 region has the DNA TGTGCCAGCAGCTTAAATGGCGGGGGGGCCTTTGCAGATACGCAGTATTTT. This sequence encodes CASSLNGGGAFADTQYF. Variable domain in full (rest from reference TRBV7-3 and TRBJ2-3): GAGVSQTPSNKVTEKGKYVELRCDPISGHTALYWYRQSLGQGPEFLIYFQGTGAADDSGLPNDRFFAVRPEGSVSTLKIQRTERGDSAVYLCASSLNGGGAFADTQYFGPGTRLTVL.

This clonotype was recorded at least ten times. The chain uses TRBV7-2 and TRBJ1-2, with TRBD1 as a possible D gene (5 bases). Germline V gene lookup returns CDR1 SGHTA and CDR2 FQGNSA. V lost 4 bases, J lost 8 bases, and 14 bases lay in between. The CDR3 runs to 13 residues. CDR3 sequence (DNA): TGTGCCAGCAGCTCTGACGGCCGGGGGGGCTACACCTTC. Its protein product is CASSSDGRGGYTF.

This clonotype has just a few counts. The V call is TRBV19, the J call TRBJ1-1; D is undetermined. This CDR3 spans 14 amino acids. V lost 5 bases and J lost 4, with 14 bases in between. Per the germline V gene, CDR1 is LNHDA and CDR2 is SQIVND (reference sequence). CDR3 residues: CASSGVWLSTEAFF. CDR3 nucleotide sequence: TGTGCCAGTAGTGGGGTTTGGTTATCCACTGAAGCTTTCTTT.

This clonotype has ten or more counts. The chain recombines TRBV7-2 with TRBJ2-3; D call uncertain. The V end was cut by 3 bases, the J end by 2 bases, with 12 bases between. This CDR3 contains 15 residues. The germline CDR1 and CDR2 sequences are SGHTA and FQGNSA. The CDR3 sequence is CASSFLGLVTDTQYF. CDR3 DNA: TGTGCCAGCAGCTTCCTCGGGCTCGTCACAGATACGCAGTATTTT.

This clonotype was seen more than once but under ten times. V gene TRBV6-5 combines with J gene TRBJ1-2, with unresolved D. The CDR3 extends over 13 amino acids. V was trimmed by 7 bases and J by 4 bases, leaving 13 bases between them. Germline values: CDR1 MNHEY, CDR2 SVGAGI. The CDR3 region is CASTDSGSYGYTF. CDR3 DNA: TGTGCCAGCACTGACTCGGGGAGCTATGGCTACACCTTC.

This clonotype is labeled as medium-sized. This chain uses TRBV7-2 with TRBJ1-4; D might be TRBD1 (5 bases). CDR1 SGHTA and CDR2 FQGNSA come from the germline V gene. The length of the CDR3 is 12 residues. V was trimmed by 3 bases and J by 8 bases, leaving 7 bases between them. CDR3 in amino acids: CASSLTAEKLFF. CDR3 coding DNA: TGTGCCAGCAGCTTGACAGCGGAAAAACTGTTTTTT.

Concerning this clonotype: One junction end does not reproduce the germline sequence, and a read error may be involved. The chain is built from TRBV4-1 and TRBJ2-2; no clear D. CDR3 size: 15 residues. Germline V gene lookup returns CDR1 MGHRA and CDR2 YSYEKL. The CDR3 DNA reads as TGTGCCAGCAGCCAAGTCGTACAGAACACCGGGGAGCTGTTTTTT. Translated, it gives CASSQVVQNTGELFF.

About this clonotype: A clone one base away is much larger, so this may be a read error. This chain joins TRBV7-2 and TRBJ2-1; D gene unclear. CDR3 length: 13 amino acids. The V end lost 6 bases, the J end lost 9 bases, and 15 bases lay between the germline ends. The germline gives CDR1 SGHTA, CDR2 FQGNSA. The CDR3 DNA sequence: TGTGCCAGCAGTACCGATCACGCCGCTGAGCAGTTCTTC. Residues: CASSTDHAAEQFF.

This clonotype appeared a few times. Here the CDR3 DNA reads TGTGCCAGCAGCGAAGGGACTAGCACAGGTGGGGCCAACGTCCTGACTTTC. This encodes CASSEGTSTGGANVLTF. The chain joins TRBV6-4 to TRBJ2-6; 9 bases agree with TRBD2. The germline V gene has CDR1 MRHNA and CDR2 SNTAGT. The length of the CDR3 is 17 residues. V lost 6 bases and J lost 3; bases outside the gene matches: 9.

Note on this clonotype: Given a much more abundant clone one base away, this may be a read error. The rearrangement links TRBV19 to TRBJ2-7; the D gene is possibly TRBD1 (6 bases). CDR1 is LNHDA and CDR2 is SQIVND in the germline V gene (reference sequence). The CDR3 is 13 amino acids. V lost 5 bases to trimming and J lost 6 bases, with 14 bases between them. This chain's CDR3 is CASSVWDNSEQYF. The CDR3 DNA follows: TGTGCCAGTAGTGTCTGGGACAACAGCGAGCAGTACTTC. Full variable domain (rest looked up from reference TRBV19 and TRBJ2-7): DGGITQSPKYLFRKEGQNVTLSCEQNLNHDAMYWYRQDPGQGLRLIYYSQIVNDFQKGDIAEGYSVSREKKESFPLTVTSAQKNPTAFYLCASSVWDNSEQYFGPGTRLTVT.

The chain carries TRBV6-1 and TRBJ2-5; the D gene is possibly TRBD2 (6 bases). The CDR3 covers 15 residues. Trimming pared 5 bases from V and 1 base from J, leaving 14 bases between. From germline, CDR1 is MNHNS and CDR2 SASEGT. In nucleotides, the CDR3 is TGTGCCAGCAGTCCGGGGTTCGGGAGCCAAGAGACCCAGTACTTC. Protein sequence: CASSPGFGSQETQYF.

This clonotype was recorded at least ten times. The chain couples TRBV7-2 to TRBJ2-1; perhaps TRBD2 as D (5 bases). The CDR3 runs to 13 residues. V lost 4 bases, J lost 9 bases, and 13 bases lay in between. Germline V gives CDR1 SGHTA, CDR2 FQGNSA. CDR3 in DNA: TGTGCCAGCAGCTCTACTAGGCTCGGTGAGCAGTTCTTC. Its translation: CASSSTRLGEQFF.